Here is one TCR beta chain with its context. Its antigen target is currently unknown. No per-base quality is available; no much larger clone lies one base away. The data are from a study of T-cell reconstitution after alpha-beta-depleted transplantation in children (dated by TCRdb to about 2016). Concerning the study at large: Using TCR repertoire profiling, the study followed T-cell immune reconstitution in a quantitative way in children after TCRalphabeta/CD19-depleted allogeneic hematopoietic cell transplantation.

The CDR3 sequence holds 17 residues, the cysteine and phenylalanine included. The sequence is cut down to CDR3 DNA, 51 bases in frame from base 1. The junction shows trimming of 5 bases on V and 0 bases on J, plus 14 bases between the germline ends. The library was prepared using PCR. The data were produced on an Illumina HiSeq 2500. To normalize quantification of the TCRbeta repertoire, the TCR libraries were built with molecular barcoding that relied on unique molecular identifiers. TCRdb reworked the public reads: Q25 trimming with fastp, MiXCR clone assembly, productive beta chains retained. A single entry per CDR3 protein holds the most common genes and DNA from its merged rows. Here the sample has about 460,000 distinct CDR3 sequences; 12% occur a single time. The top ten constitute about 6% of the sample.

The sample was PBMCs from the stem cell graft donor, taken from the stem cell graft. This receptor was identified in a human donor who donated a stem cell graft to a child with combined immunodeficiency. Recombination joined TRBV12-3 or TRBV12-4 with TRBJ2-6; there is no confident call for the D gene. The CDR3 loop reads CASSPWILGSGANVLTF. At the DNA level, the sequence is TGTGCCAGCAGTCCCTGGATTCTAGGCTCTGGGGCCAACGTCCTGACTTTC.